The clone carrying this T cell receptor beta chain was found many times. This sample is part of a study of T cells in Graves' hyperthyroidism and ophthalmopathy. From RNA transcripts, TCR beta CDR3 regions were amplified. The HTBI set primed first-round TCR CDR3 RT-PCR. TCRdb called the multiplex PCR reads again in MiXCR, with one record for every CDR3 protein. The sample lists 200,000 to 250,000 distinct CDR3 sequences, less than 20% occurring once. The material sequenced was blood. The sequence was collected from a young woman with Graves' ophthalmopathy.

The CDR3 is CASSPTGAHYGYTF. The CDR3 DNA sequence: TGCGCCAGCAGCCCGACAGGGGCCCACTATGGCTACACCTTC. The rearrangement joins TRBV4-1 to TRBJ1-2, with 8 bases matching TRBD1. Germline V CDR1 and CDR2: MGHRA, YSYEKL. V shed 4 bases and J 3 bases; nucleotides not matched to a gene: 4. The CDR3 is made up of 14 amino acids.